This TCR beta chain emerged from a study of T-cell memory formation after mild COVID-19. About the research overall: Clusters of TCRs were largely donor specific. General observations from the study: The main location of contracting CD4+ clones was CM and EM, and that of contracting CD8+ clones was EMRA.

This clonotype was counted a few times. Antigen: not known. Germline V CDR1 and CDR2: SGHRS, YFSETQ. There are 15 residues in the CDR3. Trimming stripped 6 bases from V and 2 bases from J, with 14 bases between. One entry per CDR3 protein, called by TCRdb with MiXCR from the 5' RACE reads. The table has around 400,000 distinct CDR3 sequences, about 24% seen once. This clonotype was sampled from an adult woman who had mild COVID-19 (a few samples of this study predate the infection). Cell type and time point are not known. The sequencing sample was made of PBMCs or a T cell subset sorted from them (not recorded which). The gene calls are TRBV5-1 and TRBJ2-2; a possible D gene is TRBD2 (5 bases). CDR3 coding DNA: TGCGCCAGCACCACCGGGGTCCTTAACACCGGGGAGCTGTTTTTT. It specifies CASTTGVLNTGELFF.